This T cell receptor (beta chain) was identified in a study of T cell changes during pregnancy in multiple sclerosis. The CDR3 contains 16 residues. Germline lookup yields CDR1 LNHDA and CDR2 SQIVND (reference sequence). Trimming took off 7 bases at V and 3 bases at J, with 19 bases between the two ends. Sequencing used immunoSEQ multiplex PCR; TCRdb keeps in-frame clones, though not all of them. Of roughly 80,000 clones in the sample, approximately 92% were seen once. This sequence joins TRBV19 and TRBJ2-4, with D maybe TRBD2 (5 bases). The TCR originated in a female donor with multiple sclerosis, enrolled in a pregnancy study. The sample in question was peripheral blood, obtained in the first trimester of pregnancy. In nucleotides, the CDR3 is TGTGCCAGTACCCCATTCGGCGGGTTCCTCAAAAACATTCAGTACTTC. Residues: CASTPFGGFLKNIQYF.